One and the same sample provided the 15 T cell receptor beta chains below, sequenced in a study of blood T cell repertoires in COVID-19. Assay: immunoSEQ multiplex PCR; the TCRdb copy retains only in-frame clones and omits some. Counted here are 250,000 to 300,000 clones, roughly 88% occurring once; the ten biggest clones make up 6.9%. The sample comprised peripheral blood. The receptors were sampled from a woman in her thirties who had recovered from COVID-19.

CDR3 coding DNA: TGTGCCAGCAGCCTAACAGGCTCTGGAAACACCATATATTTT. Translated: CASSLTGSGNTIYF. This chain links TRBV6-5 with TRBJ1-3; D is perhaps TRBD1 (5 bases). The CDR3 length is 14 residues. The V end lost 6 bases, the J end lost 0 bases, and 9 bases lay between the germline ends. Per the germline V gene, CDR1 is MNHEY and CDR2 is SVGAGI.

The chain recombines TRBV29-1 with TRBJ1-5; D not resolved. This CDR3 is 13 amino acids long. Germline V lookup: CDR1 SQVTM, CDR2 ANQGSEA. The germline V and J ends were trimmed by 6 bases and 0 bases, with 9 bases remaining between them. The CDR3 loop reads CSVSGNSNQPQHF. In nucleotides, the CDR3 is TGCAGCGTGAGCGGGAATAGCAATCAGCCCCAGCATTTT.

In DNA form, the CDR3 reads TGTGCCAGCAGTGACAGGTTATACAATGAGCAGTTCTTC. Its translation: CASSDRLYNEQFF. V is TRBV25-1 and J is TRBJ2-1; D is unclear. The CDR3 loop spans 13 amino acids. V lost 3 bases and J lost 4, with 7 bases in between. Germline V lookup: CDR1 MGHDK, CDR2 SYGVNS.

The chain uses TRBV27 and TRBJ1-1; 7 bases fit TRBD1. CDR1 and CDR2 (germline): MNHEY, SMNVEV (reference sequence). CDR3 length equals 14 residues. Unmatched junction bases numbered 2, after V lost 4 bases and J lost 0 bases. The CDR3 spells CASSSGQLNTEAFF. The CDR3 coding sequence is TGTGCCAGCAGTTCGGGACAGCTGAACACTGAAGCTTTCTTT.

The V gene is TRBV9, the J gene TRBJ2-2; D is unresolved. The germline V gene encodes CDR1 SGDLS and CDR2 YYNGEE. Between the trimmed V and J ends, which lost 0 bases and 5 bases, there was a span of 2 bases. The CDR3 is made up of 12 amino acids. The CDR3 loop is CASSVATGELFF. CDR3 DNA: TGTGCCAGCAGCGTAGCTACCGGGGAGCTGTTTTTT. Based on the CDR3 plus reference TRBV9 and TRBJ2-2, the full variable domain is DSGVTQTPKHLITATGQRVTLRCSPRSGDLSVYWYQQSLDQGLQFLIQYYNGEERAKGNILERFSAQQFPDLHSELNLSSLELGDSALYFCASSVATGELFFGEGSRLTVL.

The chain links TRBV12-3 or TRBV12-4 to TRBJ1-1, with a tentative D call TRBD1 (5 bases). The germline V and J ends were trimmed by 7 bases and 1 base, with 7 bases remaining between them. The CDR3 length is 12 residues. CDR3 protein: CASIQGNTEAFF. In nucleotides, the CDR3 is TGTGCCAGCATCCAGGGGAACACTGAAGCTTTCTTT.

V is TRBV6-2 or TRBV6-3 and J is TRBJ2-7; TRBD1 matches 10 bases. This CDR3 has 16 residues. The ends lost 2 bases at V and 7 bases at J; junction bases unmatched: 11. Germline V lookup: CDR1 MNHEY, CDR2 SVGEGT. CDR3 coding DNA: TGTGCCAGCAGTTACCCGCAGGACAGGGGGTTAGTGGAGCAGTACTTC. This sequence encodes CASSYPQDRGLVEQYF.

V is TRBV18 and J is TRBJ2-7, with TRBD2 as a possible D gene (7 bases). In germline, CDR1 is KGHSH, CDR2 LQKENI. The CDR3 extends over 15 amino acids. V dropped 5 bases and J dropped 6 bases, with 20 bases sitting between them. This CDR3 reads CASSSGVGGISEQYF. In DNA, the CDR3 is TGTGCCAGCTCATCAGGGGTGGGAGGGATCTCCGAGCAGTACTTC.

This chain joins TRBV24-1 and TRBJ2-2; 8 bases line up with TRBD1. Unmatched junction bases numbered 9, after V lost 0 bases and J lost 1 base. The length of the CDR3 is 19 residues. The germline CDR1 and CDR2 sequences are KGHDR and SFDVKD. CDR3 sequence reads: CATSDLWGKGTGNTGELFF. The CDR3, as DNA: TGTGCCACCAGTGATTTGTGGGGAAAGGGGACAGGGAACACCGGGGAGCTGTTTTTT.

This rearrangement joins TRBV7-9 to TRBJ2-2; D may be TRBD2 (6 bases). In germline, CDR1 is SEHNR, CDR2 FQNEAQ (reference sequence). V was cut by 0 bases and J by 5 bases, with 10 bases left in between. The CDR3 loop spans 15 amino acids. CDR3 protein: CASSLALAGTGELFF. CDR3 bases: TGTGCCAGCAGCTTAGCGTTGGCGGGGACCGGGGAGCTGTTTTTT.

J is TRBJ2-5 and V is TRBV6-5; tentative D call: TRBD1 (6 bases). Germline assignment: CDR1 MNHEY and CDR2 SVGAGI. This CDR3 has 15 residues. V was pared by 4 bases and J by 2 bases, with 14 bases between. The chain's CDR3 is CASSSLKGGQETQYF. The CDR3 DNA reads as TGTGCCAGCAGTTCCCTAAAAGGGGGACAAGAGACCCAGTACTTC.

The chain joins TRBV7-3 to TRBJ2-3; 9 nucleotides agree with TRBD2. From germline, CDR1 is SGHTA and CDR2 FQGTGA. With V trimmed by 5 bases and J by 5 bases, 11 bases remained unmatched. The CDR3 contains 16 residues. CDR3 in DNA: TGTGCCAGCAGCCAAGGCTCTAGCGGGGTTATAGATACGCAGTATTTT. Its protein product is CASSQGSSGVIDTQYF.

This clone was observed a single time. The V gene is TRBV28, the J gene TRBJ1-2; 9 bases align to TRBD1. The CDR3 contains 14 residues. From germline, CDR1 is MDHEN and CDR2 SYDVKM. V lost 6 bases to trimming and J lost 7 bases; unmatched junction nucleotides: 9. CDR3 amino acids: CASSAGQGLSGYTF. The CDR3 DNA follows: TGTGCCAGCAGCGCGGGACAGGGCCTGAGTGGCTACACCTTC.

The CDR3 DNA reads TGTGCCAGCAGTGACCCCGGGGGGGCCGTTTACGAGCAGTACTTC. Translating gives CASSDPGGAVYEQYF. This chain connects TRBV2 to TRBJ2-7; 8 bases map to TRBD2. The CDR3 contains 15 residues. Germline-derived CDR1 and CDR2 are SNHLY and FYNNEI. V trimming: 3 bases; J trimming: 4 bases; junction bases outside the gene matches: 8.

V is TRBV15 and J is TRBJ2-7; 7 nucleotides align to TRBD1. The J segment lost 3 bases and the V segment lost 0 bases, leaving 2 bases of the junction unmatched. CDR3 size: 14 residues. The germline V gene has CDR1 LNHNV and CDR2 YYDKDF (reference sequence). The CDR3 sequence is CATSRDRQGYEQYF. The CDR3 nucleotides are TGTGCCACCAGCAGAGATAGACAGGGCTACGAGCAGTACTTC.